The rows below give T cell receptor beta chains drawn from one sample of a study of metastatic and nonmetastatic thyroid tumors. TCRdb reassembled clones from the PCR reads with MiXCR. The sample carries 34,000 or so clones, roughly a fifth recorded once. The sample consisted of blood. The source is a female donor with papillary thyroid cancer or a benign thyroid nodule (not recorded which). Some clones in this sample may be carry-over from other donors' samples. The CDR3 runs from the conserved cysteine through the conserved F or W. The order of the fields is V gene, clone size, D gene, J gene, CDR3 protein, CDR3 DNA. D genes are given only for firm matches. Expanded clones are given a class, and other clones once, few, many or no size at all.

TRBV5-6	many	-	TRBJ1-5	CASSRSKGRKGF	TGTGCCAGCAGTCGGAGTAAAGGGCGTAAAGGTTTT
TRBV6-1	-	-	TRBJ1-2	CASSAMGVGFGISGGYTF	TGTGCCAGCAGTGCGATGGGAGTAGGGTTCGGTATTTCCGGTGGCTACACCTTC
TRBV28	many	-	TRBJ1-4	CASSEGGAGPNEKLFF	TGTGCCAGCAGCGAGGGGGGGGCAGGACCTAATGAAAAACTGTTTTTT
TRBV20-1	-	TRBD2	TRBJ2-3	CSARAIAGSTDTQYF	TGCAGTGCTAGAGCGATAGCGGGGAGCACAGATACGCAGTATTTT
TRBV5-1	many	TRBD1	TRBJ1-1	CASTPGQGMNTEAFF	TGCGCCAGCACACCGGGACAGGGGATGAACACTGAAGCTTTCTTT
TRBV4-1	medium-sized	-	TRBJ1-6	CASSQDLVRAYNSPLHF	TGCGCCAGCAGCCAAGATCTCGTCCGGGCCTATAATTCACCCCTCCACTTT
TRBV20-1	-	TRBD1	TRBJ2-3	CSAIGQGVDTQYF	TGCAGTGCTATAGGACAGGGTGTAGATACGCAGTATTTT
TRBV7-2	-	TRBD2	TRBJ2-3	CASSPGGSDTQYF	TGTGCCAGCAGCCCCGGGGGGTCAGATACGCAGTATTTT
TRBV19	many	TRBD1	TRBJ2-1	CASSMTGNEQFF	TGTGCCAGTAGTATGACAGGGAATGAGCAGTTCTTC
TRBV4-2	-	TRBD2	TRBJ2-7	CASSQGLAGSYEQYF	TGTGCCAGCAGCCAAGGACTAGCGGGCTCCTACGAGCAGTACTTC
TRBV6-5	many	-	TRBJ1-1	CASSYSPGGGTEAFF	TGTGCCAGCAGTTACTCACCAGGAGGAGGCACTGAAGCTTTCTTT
TRBV7-8	-	-	TRBJ1-2	CASSLGTLYGYTF	TGTGCCAGCAGCTTAGGGACCCTCTATGGCTACACCTTC
TRBV4-1	medium-sized	TRBD1	TRBJ2-3	CASSADRRPITDTQYF	TGCGCCAGCAGCGCGGACAGGAGGCCCATCACAGATACGCAGTATTTT
TRBV20-1	many	-	TRBJ1-1	CSARAPEAGGNTEAFF	TGCAGTGCTAGAGCTCCAGAGGCGGGGGGAAACACTGAAGCTTTCTTT
TRBV19	many	-	TRBJ1-5	CASSSGRGNDNQPQHF	TGTGCCAGTAGCAGCGGTAGGGGTAACGACAATCAGCCCCAGCATTTT
TRBV6-5	few	-	TRBJ1-1	CASSYGTMNTEAFF	TGTGCCAGCAGTTACGGAACCATGAACACTGAAGCTTTCTTT
TRBV27	-	TRBD2	TRBJ2-1	CASSPDLAGLNEQFF	TGTGCCAGCAGTCCCGATCTAGCGGGACTCAATGAGCAGTTCTTC
TRBV20-1	many	-	TRBJ2-3	CSAQLRGPDTQYF	TGCAGTGCCCAACTAAGGGGCCCAGATACGCAGTATTTT
TRBV6-4	medium-sized	TRBD2	TRBJ2-1	CASSSLAGDRVNEQFF	TGTGCCAGCAGTTCCCTAGCGGGAGATAGGGTCAATGAGCAGTTCTTC
TRBV28	many	-	TRBJ1-5	CASKQTVGSIQPQHF	TGTGCCAGCAAACAAACAGTAGGATCAATTCAGCCCCAGCATTTT
TRBV18	many	-	TRBJ1-1	CASSPFLTKTGGTEAFF	TGTGCCAGCTCACCATTCTTAACAAAGACAGGCGGCACTGAAGCTTTCTTT
TRBV5-4	many	TRBD1	TRBJ1-2	CASSLPRGLEGYTF	TGTGCCAGCAGCTTGCCCAGGGGGCTTGAGGGCTACACCTTC
TRBV28	many	-	TRBJ1-4	CASSLVAPNEKLFF	TGTGCCAGCAGCCTAGTGGCCCCTAATGAAAAACTGTTTTTT
TRBV19	-	-	TRBJ2-3	CASSADYPSTDTQYF	TGTGCCAGTAGTGCGGACTACCCTAGCACAGATACGCAGTATTTT
TRBV6-1	few	-	TRBJ2-3	CASSWINRPDTQYF	TGTGCCAGCAGCTGGATCAATAGGCCAGATACGCAGTATTTT
TRBV9	-	-	TRBJ2-2	CASSAVEASGKPGELFF	TGTGCCAGCAGCGCGGTGGAAGCTTCAGGGAAACCCGGGGAGCTGTTTTTT
TRBV20-1	once	-	TRBJ2-5	CSADPGGLQTQYF	TGCAGTGCCGATCCCGGGGGTCTACAGACCCAGTACTTC
TRBV7-9	many	TRBD2	TRBJ2-5	CASSFLAGAPSETQYF	TGTGCCAGCAGCTTTTTAGCGGGGGCCCCATCCGAGACCCAGTACTTC
TRBV29-1	-	-	TRBJ2-7	CSVIWTLSYGQYF	TGCAGCGTTATCTGGACACTATCCTACGGGCAATACTTC
TRBV3-1	medium-sized	-	TRBJ2-5	CASSQAGQETQYF	TGTGCCAGCAGCCAAGCGGGCCAAGAGACCCAGTACTTC
TRBV12-3/TRBV12-4	-	-	TRBJ2-1	CASSFYNEQFF	TGTGCCAGCAGTTTCTACAATGAGCAGTTCTTC
TRBV27	medium-sized	-	TRBJ1-6	CASRIWAGRYVDSPLHF	TGTGCCAGCAGGATTTGGGCGGGGCGGTACGTGGATTCACCCCTCCACTTT
TRBV20-1	few	TRBD2	TRBJ2-7	CSARDTLAGVSYEQYF	TGCAGTGCTAGAGACACACTAGCGGGGGTCTCCTACGAGCAGTACTTC
TRBV11-2	-	TRBD2	TRBJ2-7	CASSLNGGGGEQYF	TGTGCCAGCAGCTTAAATGGAGGCGGGGGCGAGCAGTACTTC
TRBV18	many	-	TRBJ1-1	CASSRDDNTEAFF	TGTGCCAGCTCCCGGGATGATAACACTGAAGCTTTCTTT
TRBV20-1	-	-	TRBJ1-1	CSARVPMTGSTEAFF	TGCAGTGCTAGAGTTCCTATGACAGGATCCACTGAAGCTTTCTTT
TRBV12-3/TRBV12-4	few	TRBD2	TRBJ2-1	CASSSLANEQFF	TGTGCCAGCAGTTCACTAGCGAATGAGCAGTTCTTC
TRBV6-1	few	-	TRBJ2-7	CASRGQGGLEQYF	TGTGCCAGCAGAGGACAGGGAGGGCTCGAGCAGTACTTC
TRBV7-9	many	-	TRBJ2-6	CASRTSGGANVLTF	TGTGCCAGCAGGACATCTGGAGGGGCCAACGTCCTGACTTTC
TRBV2	-	TRBD2	TRBJ2-1	CASSEAGTSGLVSEQFF	TGTGCCAGCAGTGAAGCCGGGACTAGTGGGTTAGTTAGTGAGCAGTTCTTC
TRBV5-6	-	-	TRBJ2-6	CASSLQGFSGANVLTF	TGTGCCAGCAGCTTGCAAGGGTTCTCTGGGGCCAACGTCCTGACTTTC
TRBV9	few	-	TRBJ1-3	CACSVALTGNIIYF	TGTGCCTGCAGCGTTGCATTGACTGGAAACATCATATATTTT
TRBV6-1	many	-	TRBJ2-7	CASGYEQYF	TGTGCCAGCGGTTACGAGCAGTACTTC
TRBV6-2/TRBV6-3	few	TRBD2	TRBJ2-2	CARRGTSGGAVELFF	TGTGCCAGACGCGGGACTAGCGGGGGGGCCGTGGAGCTGTTTTTT
TRBV6-5	-	TRBD1	TRBJ2-6	CASSYSDRGRTVANVLTF	TGTGCCAGCAGTTACTCGGACAGGGGGCGGACTGTGGCCAACGTCCTGACTTTC
TRBV6-5	many	-	TRBJ1-4	CASSSAGVREELFF	TGTGCCAGCAGTTCGGCAGGGGTGAGGGAAGAACTGTTTTTT